This T cell receptor (beta chain) was obtained from a study of T cells in Graves' hyperthyroidism and ophthalmopathy. Amplification targeted TCR beta CDR3 regions from RNA transcripts. With the HTBI primer set, the TCR CDR3 went through a first round of RT-PCR. TCRdb reprocessed the multiplex PCR reads with MiXCR, giving one entry per CDR3 protein. The table lists a few hundred thousand distinct CDR3 sequences, approximately 13% of them singletons. Study findings and constraints: Within blood appeared most thyroid clonotypes that had expanded above 0.001.

The V end lost 0 bases, the J end lost 7 bases, and 16 bases lay between the germline ends. CDR1 is MNHEY, CDR2 SMNVEV, per germline (reference sequence). CDR3 size: 17 residues. Stable Graves' hyperthyroidism meant no ophthalmopathy progression within 18 months. These patients, aged 18 to 65, had recently diagnosed hyperthyroidism lasting under 2 months. Patients were excluded because of uncontrolled infection, other autoimmune disease, pregnancy or lactation. This clonotype was picked up many times. The antigen is not known. The sequence derives from a woman younger than 30 with Graves' hyperthyroidism. The rearrangement links TRBV27 to TRBJ1-6; the D is unclear. The sequencing input was blood. As DNA, the CDR3 is TGTGCCAGCAGTTTATCAAGGGCGTATCCGTCGAATTCACCCCTCCACTTT. It specifies CASSLSRAYPSNSPLHF.